Shown below are 17 T cell receptor beta chains from a single sample sequenced in a study of cytomegalovirus exposure and HLA in healthy donors. With 60 Vbeta and 13 Jbeta primers, the PCR was carried out. Clones were sequenced by immunoSEQ multiplex PCR, and TCRdb holds only the in-frame ones, with some missing. The sample lists over 150,000 clones; 65% to 90% were seen once. The sample consisted of PBMCs. These receptors were obtained from a girl aged 2-10 years in good health and CMV-seropositive.

This chain connects TRBV7-8 to TRBJ1-1; no clear D gene. The CDR3 totals 16 residues. In germline, CDR1 is SGHVS, CDR2 FQNEAQ. The V end lost 5 bases, the J end lost 0 bases, and 16 bases lay between the germline ends. Written as DNA, the CDR3 is TGTGCCAGCAGCCCCCTCGGAGGGAGCCTGAACACTGAAGCTTTCTTT. Translation gives CASSPLGGSLNTEAFF.

The DNA of the CDR3 is TGTGCCAGCAGTTCGACTAGCGAATTGAGTACGCAGTATTTT. It yields the protein CASSSTSELSTQYF. V and J are TRBV6-6 and TRBJ2-3, with 8 bases identical to TRBD2. V was clipped by 4 bases and J by 8 bases; unmatched bases: 8. The germline gives CDR1 MNHNY, CDR2 SVGAGI (reference sequence). The CDR3 length is 14 residues.

The chain links TRBV9 to TRBJ2-5; no clear D. Germline V gives CDR1 SGDLS, CDR2 YYNGEE. The CDR3 extends over 14 amino acids. V was pared by 0 bases and J by 4 bases, with 10 bases between. The CDR3 nucleotides are TGTGCCAGCAGCGTAGTAGGAGTCGGAGAGACCCAGTACTTC. This encodes CASSVVGVGETQYF. The whole variable domain, remainder taken from reference TRBV9 and TRBJ2-5, is DSGVTQTPKHLITATGQRVTLRCSPRSGDLSVYWYQQSLDQGLQFLIQYYNGEERAKGNILERFSAQQFPDLHSELNLSSLELGDSALYFCASSVVGVGETQYFGPGTRLLVL.

The table lists this clone with a count of one. The rearrangement joins TRBV9 to TRBJ1-2; 10 nucleotides line up with TRBD1. Per the germline V gene, CDR1 is SGDLS and CDR2 is YYNGEE. J lost 7 bases, V lost 3 bases, and 15 bases had no gene match. The CDR3 spans 17 residues. In DNA form, the CDR3 reads TGTGCCAGCAGCGGCGACGCCTCCGGGACAGGGGAGGGTGGCTACACCTTC. Translation: CASSGDASGTGEGGYTF.

The chain couples TRBV2 to TRBJ2-7, with a tentative D call TRBD1 (5 bases). Per germline, CDR1 SNHLY and CDR2 FYNNEI. The CDR3 is 13 amino acids. V gave up 6 bases and J gave up 5 bases, with 14 bases separating them. The CDR3 region is CASSGGRVDEQYF. In DNA, the CDR3 is TGTGCCAGCAGCGGCGGCAGGGTGGACGAGCAGTACTTC.

This rearrangement joins TRBV7-2 to TRBJ2-7; unclear D gene. The CDR3 extends over 13 amino acids. V gave up 3 bases and J gave up 4 bases, with 10 bases separating them. Germline V gene data show CDR1 as SGHTA and CDR2 as FQGNSA. The CDR3 is CASSFSGYYEQYF. CDR3 sequence (DNA): TGTGCCAGCAGCTTTTCGGGTTATTACGAGCAGTACTTC.

The gene calls are TRBV14 and TRBJ1-1; D perhaps matches TRBD1 (5 bases). The CDR3 runs 14 residues. V was clipped by 1 base and J by 1 base, with 7 bases between them. Germline V gene lookup returns CDR1 SGHDN and CDR2 FVKESK. The CDR3 DNA reads as TGTGCCAGCAGCCAAGGCAGGGCGAACACTGAAGCTTTCTTT. This encodes CASSQGRANTEAFF.

V usage is TRBV5-6 and J usage is TRBJ1-2, with a possible D match to TRBD1 (5 bases). This CDR3 comprises 14 residues. V was clipped by 5 bases and J by 8 bases, with 19 bases between them. CDR1 is SGHDT and CDR2 is YYEEEE in the germline V gene. The CDR3 protein is CASRIRGGRLGYTF. CDR3 nucleotide sequence: TGTGCCAGCAGGATACGCGGGGGGAGGCTCGGCTACACCTTC.

The CDR3 DNA follows: TGTGCCAGCACTAGTTTGGCCGGGGAGCTGTTTTTT. It yields the protein CASTSLAGELFF. V and J are TRBV6-4 and TRBJ2-2; D unclear. This CDR3 is 12 amino acids long. Germline CDR1 MRHNA, CDR2 SNTAGT. Trimming took 7 bases from V and 6 from J, leaving 9 bases between them.

The V and J genes are TRBV27 and TRBJ2-1, with D perhaps TRBD2 (5 bases). Trimming removed 3 bases from V and 4 bases from J, with 16 bases in between. Germline loops: CDR1 MNHEY, CDR2 SMNVEV (reference sequence). This CDR3 is built from 16 residues. The CDR3 loop is CASSFGGSVGYNEQFF. CDR3 bases: TGTGCCAGCAGTTTCGGCGGTAGCGTCGGGTACAATGAGCAGTTCTTC.

This clone was counted a few times. The chain uses TRBV5-1 and TRBJ2-7, with 8 bases identical to TRBD1. Germline CDR1 is SGHRS and CDR2 is YFSETQ. The J segment lost 2 bases and the V segment lost 2 bases, leaving 6 bases of the junction unmatched. The CDR3 covers 15 residues. This chain's CDR3 is CASSFGQGMAYEQYF. CDR3 in DNA: TGCGCCAGCAGCTTCGGACAGGGAATGGCCTACGAGCAGTACTTC.

Here the CDR3 reads CASSGSVTGEYEQYF. The CDR3 DNA reads TGCGCCAGCAGCGGAAGCGTCACAGGGGAGTACGAGCAGTACTTC. The chain joins TRBV4-1 to TRBJ2-5, with 7 bases fitting TRBD1. TRBJ2-7 explains the end of the DNA better; the J call may be wrong. Germline V gene data show CDR1 as MGHRA and CDR2 as YSYEKL. The CDR3 extends over 15 amino acids.

The chain joins TRBV5-3 to TRBJ2-4; D possibly corresponds to TRBD2 (6 bases). TRBV5-3 is placed among ORFs of uncertain function. There are 16 residues in the CDR3. V was clipped by 7 bases and J by 0 bases, with 17 bases between them. CDR3 in amino acids: CARLFGTALAKNIQYF. For the CDR3, the DNA is TGTGCCAGATTATTCGGGACTGCCCTAGCCAAAAACATTCAGTACTTC.

The chain recombines TRBV2 with TRBJ1-6; the D gene is possibly TRBD1 (5 bases). This CDR3 comprises 16 residues. Trimming shortened V by 2 bases and J by 4 bases, and 12 bases separated the two germline ends. Germline-derived CDR1 and CDR2 are SNHLY and FYNNEI. Written as DNA, the CDR3 is TGTGCCAGCAGTGAACGTGGGGCCGAGTATAATTCACCCCTCCACTTT. This gives the protein CASSERGAEYNSPLHF. The full variable domain, rest sourced from reference TRBV2 and TRBJ1-6, is EPEVTQTPSHQVTQMGQEVILRCVPISNHLYFYWYRQILGQKVEFLVSFYNNEISEKSEIFDDQFSVERPDGSNFTLKIRSTKLEDSAMYFCASSERGAEYNSPLHFGNGTRLTVT.

The V and J genes are TRBV25-1 and TRBJ2-1; TRBD1 matches 7 bases. The CDR3 is 17 amino acids. The germline V gene has CDR1 MGHDK and CDR2 SYGVNS. Germline trimming cut 1 base from V and 5 bases from J; bases unmatched to any gene: 11. The CDR3 DNA sequence: TGTGCCAGCAGTGAATGGACAGGCTCTATCCTACACAATGAGCAGTTCTTC. Translation: CASSEWTGSILHNEQFF.

V gene TRBV6-1 combines with J gene TRBJ1-6; 7 bases are shared with TRBD1. The CDR3 contains 14 residues. CDR1 is MNHNS, CDR2 SASEGT, per germline. V shed 4 bases and J 8 bases; nucleotides not matched to a gene: 5. CDR3 nucleotide sequence: TGTGCCAGCAGTGGGGGGGACAGCCATTCACCCCTCCACTTT. Its protein product is CASSGGDSHSPLHF.

On this clone itself: Other DNA sequences within the sample encode an identical CDR3. The V gene is TRBV5-1, the J gene TRBJ1-2, with D maybe TRBD1 (5 bases). The CDR3 covers 14 residues. V shed 0 bases and J shed 5 bases, with 11 bases lying between them. The germline CDR1 and CDR2 sequences are SGHRS and YFSETQ. The CDR3 loop reads CASSLAQGGYGYTF. The CDR3 DNA is TGCGCCAGCAGCTTGGCCCAGGGAGGTTATGGCTACACCTTC.